This T cell receptor (beta chain) was identified in a study of T cell responses to AZD1222 COVID-19 vaccine. As concerns this clone: The antigen remains unidentified.

Data came from immunoSEQ multiplex PCR; TCRdb stores just in-frame clones and leaves some out. The data contain 130,000 or so clones, 92% of them singletons. Overall study results and limits: It should be noted that donors were predominantly white British and more often female, and clonal diversity was possibly underestimated. Repertoire samples came only from after the peak T cell response. Reportedly, close to half of spike-specific TCRs are directed against unmutated variant regions.

V lost 3 bases, J lost 1 base, and 10 bases lay in between. CDR3 length: 14 amino acids. In germline, CDR1 is SGHDT, CDR2 YYEEEE. The clonotype comes from an adult in good health. Material: peripheral blood, obtained on day 0 of AZD1222 vaccination. The chain couples TRBV5-6 to TRBJ1-2; no clear D. In nucleotides, the CDR3 is TGTGCCAGCAGCTCCGACCCTCTTAACTATGGCTACACCTTC. It specifies CASSSDPLNYGYTF.